This T cell receptor beta chain was obtained from a study of T cell responses to AZD1222 COVID-19 vaccine. Broader study findings: Mostly white British, mostly female donors; authors suggested clonal diversity may be underestimated.

Whether given at about 4 or about 12 weeks, second doses were pooled. The protocol was immunoSEQ multiplex PCR, while the TCRdb copy is restricted to in-frame clones and leaves out a portion. Counted here are about 35,000 clones, 85% to 90% occurring once; the ten biggest clones make up approximately 10%. The V end lost 1 base, the J end lost 2 bases, and 11 bases lay between the germline ends. There are 15 residues in the CDR3. The germline CDR1 and CDR2 sequences are SGHTA and FQGNSA. A word on this clone: Antigen unknown.

This TCR derives from an adult who received the AZD1222 COVID-19 vaccine. This specimen consisted of peripheral blood, obtained 28 days after the second AZD1222 dose. The chain uses TRBV7-2 and TRBJ1-1; D is unclear. The CDR3 loop reads CASSLVGPPNTEAFF. CDR3 DNA sequence: TGTGCCAGCAGCTTAGTCGGCCCACCTAACACTGAAGCTTTCTTT.